These T cell receptor beta chains were read from a single sample in a study of patients and donors after allogeneic stem cell transplantation. MiXCR was run by TCRdb on the RT-PCR reads, yielding one entry per CDR3 protein. The repertoire includes over 400,000 distinct CDR3 sequences, more than 15% of them detected once, and just over 7% sits in the top ten. The specimen sequenced was blood, either unsorted or a sorted T cell fraction (not recorded which). These receptors all stem from a human donor who was either an allogeneic HSCT recipient or a stem cell or donor lymphocyte infusion donor (not recorded which). It is not recorded whose cells these are; they may come from a transplant donor. CDR3s include the opening cysteine and the closing phenylalanine or tryptophan.

j_gene: TRBJ2-1; v_gene: TRBV5-1; CDR3aa: CASSPLGLAGDNEQFF
j_gene: TRBJ2-5; v_gene: TRBV6-2/TRBV6-3; CDR3aa: CASSYREETQYF
j_gene: TRBJ2-7; v_gene: TRBV20-1; CDR3aa: CSAPGTGVYEQYF
j_gene: TRBJ2-7; v_gene: TRBV5-6; CDR3aa: CASSTGQGLVGYEQYF
j_gene: TRBJ2-5; v_gene: TRBV18; CDR3aa: CASSPGGETQYF
j_gene: TRBJ2-1; v_gene: TRBV29-1; CDR3aa: CSVEGAGGQFF
j_gene: TRBJ1-1; v_gene: TRBV7-9; CDR3aa: CASSLTRGGGAEAFF
j_gene: TRBJ2-3; v_gene: TRBV4-3; CDR3aa: CASSRSPDTQYF
j_gene: TRBJ1-2; v_gene: TRBV18; CDR3aa: CASSPPGLGTPTSNYGYTF
j_gene: TRBJ2-3; v_gene: TRBV12-3/TRBV12-4; CDR3aa: CASTPREGRTDTQYF
j_gene: TRBJ2-7; v_gene: TRBV12-3/TRBV12-4; CDR3aa: CASSPPRGTGFPYEQYF
j_gene: TRBJ2-1; v_gene: TRBV24-1; CDR3aa: CATGTSAHNEQFF
j_gene: TRBJ2-7; v_gene: TRBV20-1; CDR3aa: CSATRDRAYYEQYF
j_gene: TRBJ2-1; v_gene: TRBV25-1; CDR3aa: CASRSSGVNEQFF
j_gene: TRBJ2-1; v_gene: TRBV9; CDR3aa: CASSVGLGGYNEQFF
j_gene: TRBJ2-3; v_gene: TRBV10-3; CDR3aa: CAIRGGGTDTQYF
j_gene: TRBJ1-1; v_gene: TRBV24-1; CDR3aa: CATSDRGITEAFF
j_gene: TRBJ2-7; v_gene: TRBV10-3; CDR3aa: CAISGLAGVRDEQYF
j_gene: TRBJ1-1; v_gene: TRBV20-1; CDR3aa: CSAREPRGEAFF
j_gene: TRBJ1-6; v_gene: TRBV6-5; CDR3aa: CASSYRTTNSPLHF
j_gene: TRBJ2-2; v_gene: TRBV5-1; CDR3aa: CASSFDRRQSGELFF
j_gene: TRBJ2-3; v_gene: TRBV9; CDR3aa: CASSVGVTDTDTQYF
j_gene: TRBJ1-1; v_gene: TRBV13; CDR3aa: CASSLKASYTEAFF
j_gene: TRBJ1-5; v_gene: TRBV25-1; CDR3aa: CASSDHSNQPQHF
j_gene: TRBJ2-2; v_gene: TRBV7-9; CDR3aa: CASSVISGAGELFF
j_gene: TRBJ2-1; v_gene: TRBV12-3/TRBV12-4; CDR3aa: CASSLGGGNEQFF
j_gene: TRBJ2-5; v_gene: TRBV7-6; CDR3aa: CASSSWDSKETQYF
j_gene: TRBJ2-4; v_gene: TRBV12-5; CDR3aa: CASGSIAGAPKNIQYF
j_gene: TRBJ1-2; v_gene: TRBV7-3; CDR3aa: CASSPKGGRGAYGYTF
j_gene: TRBJ1-1; v_gene: TRBV20-1; CDR3aa: CRARVTELNTEAFF
j_gene: TRBJ2-7; v_gene: TRBV20-1; CDR3aa: CSARPLVAGASYEQYF
j_gene: TRBJ1-1; v_gene: TRBV12-3/TRBV12-4; CDR3aa: CASSTQGINTEAFF
j_gene: TRBJ2-3; v_gene: TRBV12-3/TRBV12-4; CDR3aa: CASILKAGGDTQYF
j_gene: TRBJ1-5; v_gene: TRBV10-3; CDR3aa: CAISESIGQRNGQHF
j_gene: TRBJ2-7; v_gene: TRBV19; CDR3aa: CASSIGWSLPSYEQYF
j_gene: TRBJ2-5; v_gene: TRBV7-2; CDR3aa: CASSAGAETQYF
j_gene: TRBJ2-2; v_gene: TRBV5-4; CDR3aa: CASSHGIWTNTGELFF
j_gene: TRBJ2-2; v_gene: TRBV11-2; CDR3aa: CASSSSGSTGELFF
j_gene: TRBJ2-3; v_gene: TRBV27; CDR3aa: CASSLDRGARTDTQYF